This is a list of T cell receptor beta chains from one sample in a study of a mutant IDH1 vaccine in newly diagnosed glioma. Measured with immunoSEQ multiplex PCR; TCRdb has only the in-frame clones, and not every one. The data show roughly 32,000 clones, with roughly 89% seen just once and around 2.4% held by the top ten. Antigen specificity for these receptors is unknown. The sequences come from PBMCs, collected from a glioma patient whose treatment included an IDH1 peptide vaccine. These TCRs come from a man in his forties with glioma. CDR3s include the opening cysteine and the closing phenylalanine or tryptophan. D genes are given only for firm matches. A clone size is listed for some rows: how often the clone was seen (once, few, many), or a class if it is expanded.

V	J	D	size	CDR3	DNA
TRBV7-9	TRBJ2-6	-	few	CASTPQAGANVLTF	TGTGCCAGCACCCCCCAGGCTGGGGCCAACGTCCTGACTTTC
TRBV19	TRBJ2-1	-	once	CASSPLGRYNEQFF	TGTGCCAGTAGTCCCCTGGGCAGGTACAATGAGCAGTTCTTC
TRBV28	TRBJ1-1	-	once	CASSLMGGGHTEAFF	TGTGCCAGCAGTTTAATGGGGGGCGGGCACACTGAAGCTTTCTTT
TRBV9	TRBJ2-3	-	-	CASSVAGGSTDTQYF	TGTGCCAGCAGCGTAGCGGGCGGGAGCACAGATACGCAGTATTTT
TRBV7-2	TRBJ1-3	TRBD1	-	CASSLGSGGVGNTIYF	TGTGCCAGCAGCTTAGGTTCAGGGGGCGTTGGAAACACCATATATTTT
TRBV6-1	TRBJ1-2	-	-	CAGSTVYGYTF	TGTGCCGGGTCGACGGTCTATGGCTACACCTTC
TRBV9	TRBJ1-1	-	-	CASSRTGDYTEAFF	TGTGCCAGCAGCCGAACAGGCGATTACACTGAAGCTTTCTTT
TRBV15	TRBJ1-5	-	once	CATSKGGGNQPQHF	TGTGCCACCAGCAAGGGGGGCGGCAATCAGCCCCAGCATTTT
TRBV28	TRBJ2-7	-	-	CASRTVGGYYEQYF	TGTGCCAGCAGAACGGTAGGGGGATATTACGAGCAGTACTTC
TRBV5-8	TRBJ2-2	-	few	CASSLTGRTGELFF	TGTGCCAGCAGCTTAACGGGAAGGACCGGGGAGCTGTTTTTT
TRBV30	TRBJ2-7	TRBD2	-	CAWSGTSGSYEQYF	TGCGCCTGGAGTGGGACTAGCGGCTCCTACGAGCAGTACTTC
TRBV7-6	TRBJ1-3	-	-	CASSSDSASGNTIYF	TGTGCCAGCAGCTCTGACAGCGCCTCTGGAAACACCATATATTTT
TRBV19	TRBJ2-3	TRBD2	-	CASSNSGGADTQYF	TGTGCCAGTAGTAACAGCGGGGGGGCAGATACGCAGTATTTT
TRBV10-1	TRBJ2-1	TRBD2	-	CASSESRGGLYNEQFF	TGCGCCAGCAGTGAGTCGCGGGGGGGCCTATACAATGAGCAGTTCTTC
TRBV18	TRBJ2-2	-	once	CASSRTGELFF	TGTGCCAGCTCACGCACCGGGGAGCTGTTTTTT
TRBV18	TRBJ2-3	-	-	CASSLLRGPSTDTQYF	TGTGCCAGCTCACTGTTGAGGGGCCCGAGCACAGATACGCAGTATTTT
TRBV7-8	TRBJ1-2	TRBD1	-	CASSFWTGEGGYTF	TGTGCCAGCAGCTTTTGGACAGGGGAGGGTGGCTACACCTTC
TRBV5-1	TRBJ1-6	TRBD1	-	CASSSGQGAVSPLHF	TGCGCCAGCAGCTCTGGACAGGGGGCTGTCTCACCCCTCCACTTT
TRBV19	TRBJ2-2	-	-	CATSGAISNTGELFF	TGTGCCACCTCGGGGGCTATCTCGAACACCGGGGAGCTGTTTTTT
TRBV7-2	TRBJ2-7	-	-	CASSLETGTYYEQYF	TGTGCCAGCAGCTTAGAAACCGGGACCTACTACGAGCAGTACTTC
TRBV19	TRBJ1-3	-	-	CASSIQTGTSGNTIYF	TGTGCCAGTAGTATCCAAACAGGGACATCTGGAAACACCATATATTTT
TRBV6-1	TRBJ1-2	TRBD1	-	CASSAYRDRGVGYTF	TGTGCCAGCAGTGCGTACCGGGACAGGGGGGTCGGCTACACCTTC
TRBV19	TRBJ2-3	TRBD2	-	CASSTEREGPSDTQYF	TGTGCCAGTAGTACGGAGCGGGAGGGCCCCTCAGATACGCAGTATTTT
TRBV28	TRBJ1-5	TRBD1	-	CASSLSPQVRGAQPQHF	TGTGCCAGCAGTTTATCTCCCCAAGTCAGGGGGGCTCAGCCCCAGCATTTT
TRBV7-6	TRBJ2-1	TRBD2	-	CASSLARREGYNEQFF	TGTGCCAGCAGCTTAGCGAGACGGGAGGGGTACAATGAGCAGTTCTTC
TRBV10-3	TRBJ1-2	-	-	CAISERGREDGYTF	TGTGCCATCAGTGAGAGGGGCAGGGAGGATGGCTACACCTTC
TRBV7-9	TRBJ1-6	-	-	CASSSLESPLHF	TGTGCCAGCAGCTCTCTCGAGTCACCCCTCCACTTT
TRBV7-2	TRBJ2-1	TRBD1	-	CASMKDRGLDEQFF	TGTGCCAGCATGAAGGACAGGGGGCTTGATGAGCAGTTCTTC
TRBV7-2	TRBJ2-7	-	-	CASSFSRDSYEQYF	TGTGCCAGCAGCTTCTCCAGGGACTCCTACGAGCAGTACTTC
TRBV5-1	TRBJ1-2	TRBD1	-	CASSLAGGDPSYGYTF	TGCGCCAGCAGCTTGGCAGGGGGGGACCCCTCTTATGGCTACACCTTC
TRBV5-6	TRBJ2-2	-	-	CASSSSGDRTTGELFF	TGTGCCAGCAGCTCCTCTGGTGACAGGACCACCGGGGAGCTGTTTTTT
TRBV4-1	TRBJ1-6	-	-	CASSQAGAGVNSPLHF	TGCGCCAGCAGCCAAGCGGGAGCAGGGGTAAATTCACCCCTCCACTTT
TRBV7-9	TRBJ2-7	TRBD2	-	CASTLSGTSGFYEQYF	TGTGCCAGCACCTTAAGTGGGACTAGCGGATTCTACGAGCAGTACTTC
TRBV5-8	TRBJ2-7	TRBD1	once	CASSLEEGQGVSYEQYF	TGTGCCAGCAGCTTGGAAGAGGGACAGGGGGTCTCCTACGAGCAGTACTTC
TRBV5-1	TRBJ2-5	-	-	CASSPVVGKETQYF	TGCGCCAGCAGCCCCGTGGTGGGGAAAGAGACCCAGTACTTC
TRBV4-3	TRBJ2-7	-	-	CASSQEYVTRSYEQYF	TGCGCCAGCAGCCAAGAATACGTGACTAGGTCCTACGAGCAGTACTTC
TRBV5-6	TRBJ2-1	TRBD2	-	CASSSRGGSYNEQFF	TGTGCCAGCAGCTCTCGCGGCGGGAGCTACAATGAGCAGTTCTTC
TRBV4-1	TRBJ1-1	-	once	CASSQPQGTSNTEAFF	TGCGCCAGCAGCCAGCCCCAGGGGACATCAAACACTGAAGCTTTCTTT
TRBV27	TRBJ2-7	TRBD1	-	CASSLLRADRVRHEQYF	TGTGCCAGCAGTTTATTGAGGGCGGACAGGGTGAGGCACGAGCAGTACTTC
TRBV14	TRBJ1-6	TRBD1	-	CASSHPQGSDSPLHF	TGTGCCAGCAGCCACCCACAGGGGTCCGATTCACCCCTCCACTTT
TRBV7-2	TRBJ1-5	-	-	CASSIRGDQPQHF	TGTGCCAGCAGTATTAGGGGGGACCAGCCCCAGCATTTT
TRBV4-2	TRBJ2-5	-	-	CASSQTGGTSQETQYF	TGTGCCAGCAGCCAGACGGGCGGAACTAGCCAAGAGACCCAGTACTTC
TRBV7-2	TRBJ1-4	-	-	CASSHWTTNEKLFF	TGTGCCAGCAGCCACTGGACAACTAATGAAAAACTGTTTTTT
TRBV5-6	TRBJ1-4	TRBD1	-	CASSHRGPPTNEKLFF	TGTGCCAGCAGCCACAGGGGACCCCCAACTAATGAAAAACTGTTTTTT
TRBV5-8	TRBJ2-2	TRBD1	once	CASKPGQGNTGELFF	TGTGCCAGCAAACCGGGACAGGGAAACACCGGGGAGCTGTTTTTT
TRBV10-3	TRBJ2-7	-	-	CAISESRGGSLPKQYF	TGTGCCATCAGTGAGTCGAGGGGGGGGTCTCTTCCTAAGCAGTACTTC
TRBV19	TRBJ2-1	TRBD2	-	CASSKGLAGGPEFF	TGTGCCAGTAGTAAGGGACTAGCGGGGGGGCCTGAGTTCTTC
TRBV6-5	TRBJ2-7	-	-	CASSYRQINSYEQYF	TGTGCCAGCAGTTACCGGCAGATTAACTCCTACGAGCAGTACTTC
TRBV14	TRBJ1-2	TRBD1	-	CASSEFLSARQGGYGYTF	TGTGCCAGCAGCGAGTTCCTATCCGCGAGACAGGGGGGCTATGGCTACACCTTC
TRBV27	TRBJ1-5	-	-	CASSRADGINQPQHF	TGTGCCAGCAGTAGAGCGGACGGGATCAATCAGCCCCAGCATTTT
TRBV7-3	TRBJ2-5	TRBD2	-	CASSLTAGGEETQYF	TGTGCCAGCAGCTTAACCGCGGGAGGGGAAGAGACCCAGTACTTC
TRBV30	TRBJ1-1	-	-	CAWSLWNTEAFF	TGTGCCTGGAGTTTGTGGAACACTGAAGCTTTCTTT
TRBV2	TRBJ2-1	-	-	CASRGWGYNEQFF	TGTGCCAGCAGGGGGTGGGGTTACAATGAGCAGTTCTTC
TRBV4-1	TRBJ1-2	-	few	CASSPAPGQHYGYTF	TGCGCCAGCAGCCCCGCTCCGGGCCAGCACTATGGCTACACCTTC
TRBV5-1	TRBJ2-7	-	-	CASSPPSLYEQYF	TGCGCCAGCAGCCCCCCTTCTCTCTACGAGCAGTACTTC